Given below is one T cell receptor (beta chain) in context. As processed by the authors: Estimates of nucleated cell counts were drawn from the amplification of reference gene primers. Measured with immunoSEQ multiplex PCR; TCRdb has only the in-frame clones, and not every one. That table furnishes V, J and clone size, whereas the DNA furnished D and trimming. The repertoire holds fewer than 250,000 clones, with more than 85% as singletons. V shed 1 base and J 5 bases; nucleotides not matched to a gene: 6. This CDR3 spans 16 amino acids. Germline loops: CDR1 SGHRS, CDR2 YFSETQ. The data originate from a study of blood T cell repertoires in COVID-19. Study-level information: Specimens from acute and convalescent COVID-19 originated in the United States, Italy and Spain. Sample material is recorded as cDNA or gDNA derived from T cells, B-cell-depleted T cells, or PBMCs.

The specimen sequenced was peripheral blood. The sequence derives from a man in his sixties with COVID-19, enrolled during active disease. The chain has TRBV5-1 and TRBJ2-5; 12 positions agree with TRBD2. The CDR3 protein is CASSLYLAGGPETQYF. The CDR3 bases are TGCGCCAGCAGCTTGTACCTAGCGGGGGGGCCGGAGACCCAGTACTTC.